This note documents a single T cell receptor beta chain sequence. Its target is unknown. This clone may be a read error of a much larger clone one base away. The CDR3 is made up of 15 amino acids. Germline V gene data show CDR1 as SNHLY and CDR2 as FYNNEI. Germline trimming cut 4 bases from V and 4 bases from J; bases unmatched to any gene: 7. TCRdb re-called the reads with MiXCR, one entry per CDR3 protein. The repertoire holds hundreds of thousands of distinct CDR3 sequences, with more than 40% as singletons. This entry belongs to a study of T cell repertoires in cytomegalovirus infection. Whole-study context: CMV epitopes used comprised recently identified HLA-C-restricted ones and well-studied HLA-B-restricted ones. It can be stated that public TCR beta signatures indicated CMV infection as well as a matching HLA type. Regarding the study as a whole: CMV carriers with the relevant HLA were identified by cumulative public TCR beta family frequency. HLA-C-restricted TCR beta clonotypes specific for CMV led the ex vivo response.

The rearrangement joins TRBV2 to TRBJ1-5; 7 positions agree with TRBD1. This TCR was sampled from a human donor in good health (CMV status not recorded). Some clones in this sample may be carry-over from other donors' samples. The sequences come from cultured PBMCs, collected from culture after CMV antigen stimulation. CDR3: CASSATGVVNQPQHF. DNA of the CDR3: TGTGCCAGCAGTGCTACAGGGGTGGTTAATCAGCCCCAGCATTTT.